Listed here are 12 T cell receptor beta chains from one sample, sequenced in a study of T cells in Graves' hyperthyroidism and ophthalmopathy. TCR beta CDR3 region amplification was performed from RNA transcripts. First-round RT-PCR of the TCR CDR3 relied on the HTBI primer set. TCRdb used MiXCR to reprocess the multiplex PCR reads, holding one entry per CDR3 protein. The table lists approximately 410,000 distinct CDR3 sequences, around 13% of them singletons. Sequencing input: blood. Receptors originate from a woman between 18 and 29 years old with Graves' hyperthyroidism.

This chain links TRBV9 with TRBJ2-2; TRBD2 is a possible D gene (6 bases). The CDR3 runs 18 residues. V dropped 0 bases and J dropped 3 bases, with 18 bases sitting between them. The germline V gene has CDR1 SGDLS and CDR2 YYNGEE. CDR3 sequence reads: CASSVGGRGYTDTGELFF. Written as DNA, the CDR3 is TGTGCCAGCAGCGTAGGGGGACGGGGGTACACGGACACCGGGGAGCTGTTTTTT.

This clonotype was seen more than once but under ten times. This chain connects TRBV20-1 to TRBJ1-2, with D possibly TRBD1 on 5 matching bases. The CDR3 extends over 16 amino acids. Germline V CDR1 and CDR2: DFQATT, SNEGSKA (reference sequence). V was cut by 5 bases and J by 4 bases, with 23 bases left in between. The CDR3 reads CSAQDPEGVFIYGYTF. The CDR3 nucleotides read TGCAGTGCTCAGGACCCTGAAGGGGTTTTCATCTATGGCTACACCTTC.

This clonotype was found many times. CDR3 region: CASISGGLSYNEQFF. In nucleotides, the CDR3 is TGTGCCAGCATATCGGGAGGGTTATCCTACAATGAGCAGTTCTTC. The chain recombines TRBV28 with TRBJ2-1; TRBD2 agrees at 8 bases. CDR1 and CDR2 from the germline V gene are MDHEN and SYDVKM. The length of the CDR3 is 15 residues. V shed 7 bases and J 1 base; nucleotides not matched to a gene: 6.

This clonotype was recorded at least ten times. The chain uses TRBV28 and TRBJ2-1, with D maybe TRBD1 (6 bases). Trimming cost V 10 bases and J 8 bases, with 24 bases left between them. There are 15 residues in the CDR3. CDR1 is MDHEN and CDR2 is SYDVKM in the germline V gene. This CDR3 reads CATKSTGLKADEQFF. CDR3 DNA sequence: TGTGCCACCAAATCAACAGGGTTGAAAGCGGATGAGCAGTTCTTC.

Remarks on this clonotype: This clone may be a read error of a much larger clone one base away. The chain joins TRBV29-1 to TRBJ1-1; the match to TRBD1 covers 7 bases. Germline lookup yields CDR1 SQVTM and CDR2 ANQGSEA. The CDR3 has 13 amino acids. As DNA, the CDR3 is TGCAGCGTACAGGGGCTGATGAACACTGAAGCTTCCTTT. Its protein is CSVQGLMNTEASF.

This clonotype has just a few counts. This chain links TRBV5-1 with TRBJ2-2; 10 bases align to TRBD2. The germline V gene has CDR1 SGHRS and CDR2 YFSETQ. V was pared by 1 base and J by 4 bases, with 10 bases of the junction left unmatched. This CDR3 spans 18 amino acids. The CDR3 spells CASSLWASGSSITGELFF. In DNA, the CDR3 is TGCGCCAGCAGCTTGTGGGCTAGCGGGAGTAGTATCACCGGGGAGCTGTTTTTT. The full variable domain, with the rest looked up from reference TRBV5-1 and TRBJ2-2, is KAGVTQTPRYLIKTRGQQVTLSCSPISGHRSVSWYQQTPGQGLQFLFEYFSETQRNKGNFPGRFSGRQFSNSRSEMNVSTLELGDSALYLCASSLWASGSSITGELFFGEGSRLTVL.

The sample holds a few counts of this clonotype. This sequence joins TRBV9 and TRBJ2-1; the match to TRBD2 covers 11 bases. The CDR3 length is 17 residues. Losses at the gene ends were 2 bases for V and 4 bases for J; bases not matched to a gene: 8. CDR1 SGDLS and CDR2 YYNGEE come from the germline V gene. The CDR3 loop is CASSVSGRDDGYNEQFF. The CDR3 DNA reads TGTGCCAGCAGCGTTAGCGGGAGGGATGACGGATACAATGAGCAGTTCTTC.

This clonotype occurred many times. The chain recombines TRBV6-1 with TRBJ2-7; D is possibly TRBD1 (6 bases). The ends were cut back, 8 bases at V and 3 bases at J, with 14 bases in the middle. Germline CDR1 and CDR2: MNHNS and SASEGT. The CDR3 is made up of 13 amino acids. The CDR3 protein is CASVRDMGYEQYF. CDR3 nucleotide sequence: TGTGCCAGCGTCCGGGACATGGGCTACGAGCAGTACTTC.

The sample holds many counts of this clonotype. The chain joins TRBV6-5 to TRBJ1-5; possible D gene TRBD1, 5 bases. The ends were cut back, 0 bases at V and 0 bases at J, with 12 bases in the middle. CDR3 size: 17 residues. CDR1 MNHEY and CDR2 SVGAGI come from the germline V gene. CDR3 in amino acids: CASSYSWTPYSNQPQHF. The DNA for the CDR3 is TGTGCCAGCAGTTACTCGTGGACACCGTATAGCAATCAGCCCCAGCATTTT.

For this clonotype: A much larger clonotype is one base distant, so this may be a read error. V and J are TRBV28 and TRBJ2-3; 13 bases agree with TRBD2. V gave up 5 bases and J gave up 4 bases; unmatched junction bases: 9. This CDR3 region has 17 residues. CDR1 is MDHEN, CDR2 SYDVKM, per germline. Written as DNA, the CDR3 is TGTGCCAGCAGTCTACCTACTAGCGGGAGGGAGGCAGATACGCAGTATTTT. Protein: CASSLPTSGREADTQYF.

This clonotype was recorded at least ten times. The chain is built from TRBV5-1 and TRBJ2-7, with 11 nucleotides matching TRBD2. V dropped 3 bases and J dropped 5; count of bases not matched to a gene: 10. The germline V gene encodes CDR1 SGHRS and CDR2 YFSETQ. The CDR3 is 16 amino acids. The CDR3 DNA reads TGCGCCAGCAGCTCCTCGGGGCTAGCGGGAGGTAACGAGCAGTACTTC. It is translated as CASSSSGLAGGNEQYF.

The CDR3 spells CASSPGVEGEGDTQYF. The CDR3 bases are TGTGCCAGCAGCCCTGGGGTTGAGGGGGAGGGAGATACGCAGTATTTT. V usage is TRBV7-2 and J usage is TRBJ2-3; the D gene is possibly TRBD2 (7 bases). Trimming pared 5 bases from V and 5 bases from J, leaving 20 bases between. The CDR3 extends over 16 amino acids. CDR1 is SGHTA, CDR2 FQGNSA, per germline.